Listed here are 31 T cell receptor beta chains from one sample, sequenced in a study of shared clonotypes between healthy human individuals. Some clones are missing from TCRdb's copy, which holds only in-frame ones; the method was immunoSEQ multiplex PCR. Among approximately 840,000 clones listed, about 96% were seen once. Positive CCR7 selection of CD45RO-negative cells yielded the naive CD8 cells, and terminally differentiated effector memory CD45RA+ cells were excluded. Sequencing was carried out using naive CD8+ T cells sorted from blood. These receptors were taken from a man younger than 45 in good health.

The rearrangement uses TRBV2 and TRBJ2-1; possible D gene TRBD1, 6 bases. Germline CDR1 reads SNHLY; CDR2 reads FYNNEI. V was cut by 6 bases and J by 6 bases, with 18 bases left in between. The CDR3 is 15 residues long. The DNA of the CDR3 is TGTGCCAGCAGACAGGACAGTGGGGTTGGCAATGAGCAGTTCTTC. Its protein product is CASRQDSGVGNEQFF.

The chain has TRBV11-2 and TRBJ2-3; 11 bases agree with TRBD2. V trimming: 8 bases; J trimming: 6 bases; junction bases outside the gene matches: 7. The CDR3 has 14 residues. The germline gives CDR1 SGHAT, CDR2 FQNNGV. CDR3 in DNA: TGTGCCAGCTCGCTAGCGGGAGGATGGGATACGCAGTATTTT. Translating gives CASSLAGGWDTQYF.

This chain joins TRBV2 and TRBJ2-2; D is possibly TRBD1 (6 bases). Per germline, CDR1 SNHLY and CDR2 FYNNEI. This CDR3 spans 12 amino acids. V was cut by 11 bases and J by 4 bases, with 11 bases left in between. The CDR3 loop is CADRTPTGELFF. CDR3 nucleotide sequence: TGTGCCGACAGGACGCCCACCGGGGAGCTGTTTTTT.

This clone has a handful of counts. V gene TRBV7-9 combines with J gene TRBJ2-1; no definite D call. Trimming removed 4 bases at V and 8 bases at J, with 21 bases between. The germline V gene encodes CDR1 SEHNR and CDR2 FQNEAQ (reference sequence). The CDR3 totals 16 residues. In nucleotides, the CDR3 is TGTGCCAGCAGCTCCTCGGCATATGGCAACCTCGATGAGCAGTTCTTC. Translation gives CASSSSAYGNLDEQFF.

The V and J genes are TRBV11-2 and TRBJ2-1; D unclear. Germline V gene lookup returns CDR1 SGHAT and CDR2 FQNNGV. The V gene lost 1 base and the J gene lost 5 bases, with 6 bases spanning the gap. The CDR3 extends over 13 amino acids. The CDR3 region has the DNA TGTGCCAGCAGCTTAGGGTCTCACAATGAGCAGTTCTTC. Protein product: CASSLGSHNEQFF.

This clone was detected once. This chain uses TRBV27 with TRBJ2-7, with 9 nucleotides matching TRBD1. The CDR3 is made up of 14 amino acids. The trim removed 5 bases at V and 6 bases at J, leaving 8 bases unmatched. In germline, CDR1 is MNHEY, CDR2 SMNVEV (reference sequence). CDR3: CASSPAGTGFEQYF. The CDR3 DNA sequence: TGTGCCAGCAGTCCCGCCGGGACAGGGTTCGAGCAGTACTTC.

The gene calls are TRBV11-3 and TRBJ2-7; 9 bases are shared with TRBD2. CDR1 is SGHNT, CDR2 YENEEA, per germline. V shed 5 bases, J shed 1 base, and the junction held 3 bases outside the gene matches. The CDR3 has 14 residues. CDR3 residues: CASSQTSGSYEQYF. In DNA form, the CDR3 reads TGTGCCAGCAGCCAGACTAGCGGATCCTACGAGCAGTACTTC. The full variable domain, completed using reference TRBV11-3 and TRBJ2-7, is EAGVVQSPRYKIIEKKQPVAFWCNPISGHNTLYWYLQNLGQGPELLIRYENEEAVDDSQLPKDRFSAERLKGVDSTLKIQPAELGDSAVYLCASSQTSGSYEQYFGPGTRLTVT.

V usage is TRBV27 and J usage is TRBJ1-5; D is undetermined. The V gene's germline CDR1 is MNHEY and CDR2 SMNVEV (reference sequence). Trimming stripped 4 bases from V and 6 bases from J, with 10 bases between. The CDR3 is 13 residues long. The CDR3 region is CASSSGTSQPQHF. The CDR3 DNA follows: TGTGCCAGCAGTTCAGGCACCAGTCAGCCCCAGCATTTT.

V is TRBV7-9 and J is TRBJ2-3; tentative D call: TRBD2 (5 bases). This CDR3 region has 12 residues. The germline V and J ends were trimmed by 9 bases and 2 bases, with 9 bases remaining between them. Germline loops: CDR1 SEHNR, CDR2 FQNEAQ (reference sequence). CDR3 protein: CARGSHTDTQYF. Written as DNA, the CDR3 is TGTGCCAGAGGGAGCCACACAGATACGCAGTATTTT.

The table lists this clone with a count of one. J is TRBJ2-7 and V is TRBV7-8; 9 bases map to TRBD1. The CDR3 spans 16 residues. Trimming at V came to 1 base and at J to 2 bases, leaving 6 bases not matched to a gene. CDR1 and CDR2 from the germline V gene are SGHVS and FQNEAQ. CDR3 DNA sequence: TGTGCCAGCAGCTTAGTCGGGACAGGGCTTACCTACGAGCAGTACTTC. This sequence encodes CASSLVGTGLTYEQYF.

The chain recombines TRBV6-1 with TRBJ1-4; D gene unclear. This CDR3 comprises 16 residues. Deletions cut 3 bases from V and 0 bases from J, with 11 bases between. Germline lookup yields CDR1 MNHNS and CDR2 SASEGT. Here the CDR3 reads CASSDPTLATNEKLFF. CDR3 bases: TGTGCCAGCAGTGACCCAACGTTGGCAACTAATGAAAAACTGTTTTTT.

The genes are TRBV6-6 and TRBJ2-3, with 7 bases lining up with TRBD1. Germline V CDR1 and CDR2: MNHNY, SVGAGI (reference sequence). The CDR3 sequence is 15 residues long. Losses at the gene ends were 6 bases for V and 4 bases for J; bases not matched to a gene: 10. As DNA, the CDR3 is TGTGCCAGCAGGTTCGACAGGGTAATCCCAGATACGCAGTATTTT. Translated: CASRFDRVIPDTQYF.

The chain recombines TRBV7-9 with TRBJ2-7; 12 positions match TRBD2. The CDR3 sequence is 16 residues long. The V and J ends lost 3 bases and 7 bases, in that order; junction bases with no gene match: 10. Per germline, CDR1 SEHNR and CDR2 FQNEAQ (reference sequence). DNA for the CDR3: TGTGCCAGCAGCTTCGAAGGACTAGCGGGATCGAATGAGCAGTACTTC. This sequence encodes CASSFEGLAGSNEQYF. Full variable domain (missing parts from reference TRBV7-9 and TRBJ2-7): DTGVSQNPRHKITKRGQNVTFRCDPISEHNRLYWYRQTLGQGPEFLTYFQNEAQLEKSRLLSDRFSAERPKGSFSTLEIQRTEQGDSAMYLCASSFEGLAGSNEQYFGPGTRLTVT.

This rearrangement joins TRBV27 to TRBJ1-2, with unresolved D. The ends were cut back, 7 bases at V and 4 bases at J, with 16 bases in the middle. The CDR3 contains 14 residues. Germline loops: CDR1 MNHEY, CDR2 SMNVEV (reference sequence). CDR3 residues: CASTSPATGYGYTF. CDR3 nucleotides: TGTGCCAGCACCTCCCCCGCTACCGGCTATGGCTACACCTTC.

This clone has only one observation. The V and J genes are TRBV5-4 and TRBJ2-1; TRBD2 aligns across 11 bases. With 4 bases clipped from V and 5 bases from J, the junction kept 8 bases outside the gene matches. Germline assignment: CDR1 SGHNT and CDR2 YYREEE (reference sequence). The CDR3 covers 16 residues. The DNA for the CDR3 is TGTGCCAGCAGCAAAAAACTAGCGGGAGCTAACAATGAGCAGTTCTTC. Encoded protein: CASSKKLAGANNEQFF.

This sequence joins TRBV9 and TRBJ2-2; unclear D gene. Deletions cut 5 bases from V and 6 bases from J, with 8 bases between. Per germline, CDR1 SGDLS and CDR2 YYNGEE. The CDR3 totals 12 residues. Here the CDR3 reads CASRGISGELFF. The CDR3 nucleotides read TGTGCCAGCAGGGGAATTTCCGGGGAGCTGTTTTTT.

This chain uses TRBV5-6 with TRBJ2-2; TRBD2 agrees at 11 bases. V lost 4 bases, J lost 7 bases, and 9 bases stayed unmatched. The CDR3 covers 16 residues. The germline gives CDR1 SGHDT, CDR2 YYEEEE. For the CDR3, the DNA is TGTGCCAGCAGCCCTTGGACTAGCGGGTCTATCGGGGAGCTGTTTTTT. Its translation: CASSPWTSGSIGELFF.

The CDR3 nucleotides are TGCGCCAGCAGCCAAGATTCAGGCGGAGGCTCCTACGAGCAGTACTTC. Translated, it gives CASSQDSGGGSYEQYF. The chain joins TRBV4-3 to TRBJ2-7, with D possibly TRBD2 on 5 matching bases. V gave up 0 bases and J gave up 0 bases, with 12 bases separating them. CDR1 LGHNA and CDR2 YSLEER come from the germline V gene. There are 16 residues in the CDR3.

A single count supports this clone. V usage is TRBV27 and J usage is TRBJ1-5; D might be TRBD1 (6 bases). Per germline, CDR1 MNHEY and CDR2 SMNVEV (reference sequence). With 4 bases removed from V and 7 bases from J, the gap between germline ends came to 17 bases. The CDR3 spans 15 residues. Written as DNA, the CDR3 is TGTGCCAGCAGTTCAACATGGGGGCACGGGCAGCCCCAGCATTTT. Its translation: CASSSTWGHGQPQHF.

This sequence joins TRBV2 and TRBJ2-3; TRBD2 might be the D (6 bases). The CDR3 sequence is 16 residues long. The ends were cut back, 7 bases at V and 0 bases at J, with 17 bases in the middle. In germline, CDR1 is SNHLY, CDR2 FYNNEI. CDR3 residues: CASTDRERSSTDTQYF. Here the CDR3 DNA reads TGTGCCAGCACTGATCGGGAGCGATCTAGCACAGATACGCAGTATTTT.

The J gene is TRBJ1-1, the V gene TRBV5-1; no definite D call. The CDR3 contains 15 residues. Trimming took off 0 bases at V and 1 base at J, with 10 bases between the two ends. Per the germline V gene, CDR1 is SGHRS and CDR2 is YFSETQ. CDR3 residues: CASSLVSGANTEAFF. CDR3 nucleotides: TGCGCCAGCAGCTTGGTTTCCGGAGCGAACACTGAAGCTTTCTTT.

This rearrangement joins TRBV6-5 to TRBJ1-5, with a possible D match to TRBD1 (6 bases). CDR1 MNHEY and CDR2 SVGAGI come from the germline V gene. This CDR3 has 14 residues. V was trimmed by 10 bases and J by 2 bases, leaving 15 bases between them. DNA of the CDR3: TGTGCCACTTCCAGGGGTAGGGGCAATCAGCCCCAGCATTTT. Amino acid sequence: CATSRGRGNQPQHF.

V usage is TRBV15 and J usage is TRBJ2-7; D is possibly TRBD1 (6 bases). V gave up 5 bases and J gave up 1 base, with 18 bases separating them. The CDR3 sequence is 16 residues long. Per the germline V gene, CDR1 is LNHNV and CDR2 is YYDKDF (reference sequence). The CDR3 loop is CATSLSRTEFSYEQYF. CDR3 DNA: TGTGCCACCAGCCTTTCTCGGACAGAGTTTTCCTACGAGCAGTACTTC.

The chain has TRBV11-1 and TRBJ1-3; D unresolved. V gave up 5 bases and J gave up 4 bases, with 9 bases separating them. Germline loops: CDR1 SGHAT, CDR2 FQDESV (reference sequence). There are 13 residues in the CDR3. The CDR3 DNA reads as TGTGCCAGCAGCCCCCCTCCGGGAAACACCATATATTTT. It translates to CASSPPPGNTIYF.

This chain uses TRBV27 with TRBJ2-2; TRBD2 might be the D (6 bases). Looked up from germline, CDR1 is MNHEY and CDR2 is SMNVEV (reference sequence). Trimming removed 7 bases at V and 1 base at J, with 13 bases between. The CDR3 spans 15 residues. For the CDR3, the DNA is TGTGCCAGCAATTCCCTCGGGGGGAACACCGGGGAGCTGTTTTTT. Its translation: CASNSLGGNTGELFF.

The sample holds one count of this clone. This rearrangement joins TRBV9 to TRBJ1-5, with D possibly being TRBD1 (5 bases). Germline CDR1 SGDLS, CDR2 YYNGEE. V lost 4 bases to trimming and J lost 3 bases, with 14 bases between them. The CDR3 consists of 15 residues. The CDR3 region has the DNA TGTGCCAGCAGCCGGGACGGAGAGACCAATCAGCCCCAGCATTTT. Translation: CASSRDGETNQPQHF.

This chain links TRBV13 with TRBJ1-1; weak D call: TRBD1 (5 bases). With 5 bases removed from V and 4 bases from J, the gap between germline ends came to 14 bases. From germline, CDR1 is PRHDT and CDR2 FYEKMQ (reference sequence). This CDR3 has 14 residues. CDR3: CASSLGRGFTEAFF. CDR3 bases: TGTGCCAGCAGCCTCGGACGGGGGTTCACTGAAGCTTTCTTT. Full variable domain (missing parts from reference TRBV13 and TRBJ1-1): AAGVIQSPRHLIKEKRETATLKCYPIPRHDTVYWYQQGPGQDPQFLISFYEKMQSDKGSIPDRFSAQQFSDYHSELNMSSLELGDSALYFCASSLGRGFTEAFFGQGTRLTVV.

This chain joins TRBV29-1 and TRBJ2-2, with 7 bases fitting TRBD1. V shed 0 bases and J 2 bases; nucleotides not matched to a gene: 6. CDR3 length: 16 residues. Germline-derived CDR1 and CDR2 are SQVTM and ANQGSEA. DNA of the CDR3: TGCAGCGTTGAAGATTCCTCAGGGGGTAACACCGGGGAGCTGTTTTTT. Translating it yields CSVEDSSGGNTGELFF.

The CDR3 nucleotides are TGCGCCAGCAGCCAAGCGCCCGGGGGGCACGAGCAGTACTTC. Its protein is CASSQAPGGHEQYF. This chain joins TRBV4-1 and TRBJ2-7, with D possibly TRBD2 on 7 matching bases. Between the trimmed V and J ends, which lost 1 base and 5 bases, there was a span of 12 bases. Germline CDR1 reads MGHRA; CDR2 reads YSYEKL. This CDR3 has 14 residues.

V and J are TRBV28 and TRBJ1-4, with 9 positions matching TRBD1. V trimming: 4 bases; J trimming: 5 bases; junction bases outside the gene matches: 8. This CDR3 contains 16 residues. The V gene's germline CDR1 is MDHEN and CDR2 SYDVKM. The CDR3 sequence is CASSYRDRAKNEKLFF. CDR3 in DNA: TGTGCCAGCAGTTACCGGGACAGGGCTAAAAATGAAAAACTGTTTTTT.

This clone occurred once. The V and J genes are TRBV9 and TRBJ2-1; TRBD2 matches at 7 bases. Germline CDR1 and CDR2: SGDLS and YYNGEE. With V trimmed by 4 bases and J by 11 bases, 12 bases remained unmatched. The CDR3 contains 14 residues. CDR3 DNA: TGTGCCAGCAGCAAAAGCGGGGCAGCCCTCAAGCAGTTCTTC. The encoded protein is CASSKSGAALKQFF.